Described below is a single T cell receptor (beta chain) sequence and its context. Deletions cut 1 base from V and 0 bases from J, with 10 bases between. The germline CDR1 and CDR2 sequences are SEHNR and FQNEAQ (reference sequence). The CDR3 length is 16 residues. The data originate from a study of control samples from healthy donors and cancer patients. This table comes from immunoSEQ multiplex PCR, and its TCRdb copy is limited to in-frame clones, with some not included. The sample gives some 90,000 clones, about nine tenths of which show up once; about 0.92% is in the top ten. This sequence originates from a woman aged 25 to 45 in good health. The sequenced sample was blood. The chain uses TRBV7-9 and TRBJ1-3, with D perhaps TRBD1 (5 bases). The CDR3 is CASSLVGTSSGNTIYF. CDR3 coding DNA: TGTGCCAGCAGCTTAGTGGGGACCAGCTCTGGAAACACCATATATTTT.